The present T cell receptor (beta chain) was sequenced within a study of T cells in Graves' hyperthyroidism and ophthalmopathy. There were TCR beta CDR3 regions amplified from RNA transcripts. Initially, a first-round RT-PCR of the TCR CDR3 employed the HTBI primer set. TCRdb used MiXCR to reprocess the multiplex PCR reads, holding one entry per CDR3 protein. The repertoire includes 33,000 or so distinct CDR3 sequences, 49% of them detected once, and roughly 6.4% sits in the top ten. PBMCs came from roughly 10 ml fresh peripheral blood. Study outcomes and limitations: Most thyroid clonotypes expanded above 0.001 appeared in blood too.

This clonotype was seen repeatedly, ten times or more. Its specificity is unknown. Sequenced sample: blood. The receptor comes from a woman aged 45-59 years with Graves' hyperthyroidism that later progressed to Graves' ophthalmopathy.

CDR3 loop: CASSFSSRNTGELFF. CDR3 nucleotides: TGTGCCAGCAGCTTTTCCAGCAGGAACACCGGGGAGCTGTTTTTT. The rearrangement links TRBV5-4 to TRBJ2-2; D is ambiguous. The length of the CDR3 is 15 residues. Trimming took 2 bases from V and 1 from J, leaving 9 bases between them. Per the germline V gene, CDR1 is SGHNT and CDR2 is YYREEE (reference sequence).